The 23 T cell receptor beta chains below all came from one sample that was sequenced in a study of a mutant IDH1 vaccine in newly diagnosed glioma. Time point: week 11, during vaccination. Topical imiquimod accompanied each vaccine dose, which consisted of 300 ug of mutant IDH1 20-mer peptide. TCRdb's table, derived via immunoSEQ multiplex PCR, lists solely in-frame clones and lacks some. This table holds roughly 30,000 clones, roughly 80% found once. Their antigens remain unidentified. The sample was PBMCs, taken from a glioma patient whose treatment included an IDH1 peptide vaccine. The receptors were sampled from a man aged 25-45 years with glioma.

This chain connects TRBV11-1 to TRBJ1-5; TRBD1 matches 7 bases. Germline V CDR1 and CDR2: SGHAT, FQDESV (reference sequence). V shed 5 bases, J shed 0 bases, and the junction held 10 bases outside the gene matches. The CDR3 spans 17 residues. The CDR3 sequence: CASSEGTDSYSNQPQHF. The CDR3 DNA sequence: TGTGCCAGCAGCGAAGGGACAGACTCTTATAGCAATCAGCCCCAGCATTTT.

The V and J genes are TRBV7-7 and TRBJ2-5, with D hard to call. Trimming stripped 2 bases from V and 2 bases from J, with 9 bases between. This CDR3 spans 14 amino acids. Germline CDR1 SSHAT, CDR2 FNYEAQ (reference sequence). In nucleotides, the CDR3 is TGTGCCAGCAGCTTACTTCCCCCTCAAGAGACCCAGTACTTC. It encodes CASSLLPPQETQYF.

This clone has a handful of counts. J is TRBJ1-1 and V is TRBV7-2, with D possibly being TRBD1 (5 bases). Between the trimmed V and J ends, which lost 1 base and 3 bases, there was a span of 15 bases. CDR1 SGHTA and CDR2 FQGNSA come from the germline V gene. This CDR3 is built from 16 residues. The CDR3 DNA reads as TGTGCCAGCAGCTTAGGAATCACCAGGGAGGACACTGAAGCTTTCTTT. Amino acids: CASSLGITREDTEAFF.

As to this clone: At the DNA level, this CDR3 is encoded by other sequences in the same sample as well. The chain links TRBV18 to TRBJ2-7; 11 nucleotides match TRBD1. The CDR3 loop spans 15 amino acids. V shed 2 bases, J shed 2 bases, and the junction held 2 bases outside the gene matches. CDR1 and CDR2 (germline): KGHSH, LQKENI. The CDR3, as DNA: TGTGCCAGCTCACCATCGGGACAGGGGGCCTACGAGCAGTACTTC. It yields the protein CASSPSGQGAYEQYF.

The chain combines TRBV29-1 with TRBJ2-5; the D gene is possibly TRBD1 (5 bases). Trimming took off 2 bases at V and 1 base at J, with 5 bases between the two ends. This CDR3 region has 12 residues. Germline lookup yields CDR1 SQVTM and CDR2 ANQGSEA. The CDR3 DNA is TGCAGCGTTGAAACAGGCCAAGAGACCCAGTACTTC. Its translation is CSVETGQETQYF.

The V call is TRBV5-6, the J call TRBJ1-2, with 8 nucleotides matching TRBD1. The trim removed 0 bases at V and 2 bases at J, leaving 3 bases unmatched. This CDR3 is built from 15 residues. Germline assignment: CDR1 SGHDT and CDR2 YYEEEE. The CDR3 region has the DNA TGTGCCAGCAGCTTGGTTGACAGGGGAAACTATGGCTACACCTTC. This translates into CASSLVDRGNYGYTF.

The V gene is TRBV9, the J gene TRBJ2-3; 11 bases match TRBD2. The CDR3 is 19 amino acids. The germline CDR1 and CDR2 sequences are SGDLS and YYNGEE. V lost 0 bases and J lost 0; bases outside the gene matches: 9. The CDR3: CASSVAALAGGSSTDTQYF. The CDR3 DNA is TGTGCCAGCAGCGTAGCTGCTCTAGCGGGGGGCTCTAGCACAGATACGCAGTATTTT.

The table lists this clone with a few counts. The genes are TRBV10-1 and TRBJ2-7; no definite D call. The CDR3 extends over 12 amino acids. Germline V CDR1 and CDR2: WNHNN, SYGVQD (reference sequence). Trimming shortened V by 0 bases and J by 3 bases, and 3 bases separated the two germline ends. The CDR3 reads CASSESSYEQYF. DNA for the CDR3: TGCGCCAGCAGTGAGTCCAGCTACGAGCAGTACTTC.

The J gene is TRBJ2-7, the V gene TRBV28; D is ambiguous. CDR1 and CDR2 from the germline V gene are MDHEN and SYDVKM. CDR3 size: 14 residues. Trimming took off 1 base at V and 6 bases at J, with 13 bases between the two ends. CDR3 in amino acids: CASSLLGPGAEQYF. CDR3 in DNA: TGTGCCAGCAGTTTATTAGGCCCAGGTGCCGAGCAGTACTTC.

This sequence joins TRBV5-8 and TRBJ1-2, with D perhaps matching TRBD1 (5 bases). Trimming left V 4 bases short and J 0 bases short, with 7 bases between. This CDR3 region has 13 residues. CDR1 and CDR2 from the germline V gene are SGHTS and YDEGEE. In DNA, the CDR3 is TGTGCCAGCAGCCCAGGGTCTAACTATGGCTACACCTTC. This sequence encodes CASSPGSNYGYTF.

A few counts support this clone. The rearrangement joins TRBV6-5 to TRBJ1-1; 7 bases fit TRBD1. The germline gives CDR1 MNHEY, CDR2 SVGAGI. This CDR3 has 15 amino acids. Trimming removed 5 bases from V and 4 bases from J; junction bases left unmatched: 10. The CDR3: CASSRDLSGGTEAFF. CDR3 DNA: TGTGCCAGCAGTCGAGATCTTTCAGGGGGCACTGAAGCTTTCTTT.

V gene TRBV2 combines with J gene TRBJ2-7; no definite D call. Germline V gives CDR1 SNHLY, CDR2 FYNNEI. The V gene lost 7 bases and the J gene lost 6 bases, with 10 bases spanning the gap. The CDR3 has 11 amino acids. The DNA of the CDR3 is TGTGCCAGCAATCTGCAGGCCGAGCAGTACTTC. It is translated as CASNLQAEQYF.

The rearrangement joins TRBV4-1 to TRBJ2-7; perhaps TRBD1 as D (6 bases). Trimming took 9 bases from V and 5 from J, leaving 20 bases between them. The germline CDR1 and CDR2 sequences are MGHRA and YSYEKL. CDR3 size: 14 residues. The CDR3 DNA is TGCGCCAGTACCGAAGGGGGAGATATTGACGAGCAGTACTTC. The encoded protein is CASTEGGDIDEQYF.

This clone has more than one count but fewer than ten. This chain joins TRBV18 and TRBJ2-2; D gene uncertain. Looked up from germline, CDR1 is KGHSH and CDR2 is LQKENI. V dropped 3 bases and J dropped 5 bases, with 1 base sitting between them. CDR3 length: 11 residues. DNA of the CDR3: TGTGCCAGCTCACCGACCGGGGAGCTGTTTTTT. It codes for CASSPTGELFF. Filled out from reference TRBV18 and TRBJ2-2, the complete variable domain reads NAGVMQNPRHLVRRRGQEARLRCSPMKGHSHVYWYRQLPEEGLKFMVYLQKENIIDESGMPKERFSAEFPKEGPSILRIQQVVRGDSAAYFCASSPTGELFFGEGSRLTVL.

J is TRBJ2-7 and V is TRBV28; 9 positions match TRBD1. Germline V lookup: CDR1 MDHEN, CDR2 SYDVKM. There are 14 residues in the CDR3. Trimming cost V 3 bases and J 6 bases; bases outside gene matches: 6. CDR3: CASSLPTGGIEQYF. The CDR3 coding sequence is TGTGCCAGCAGTTTGCCGACAGGGGGGATCGAGCAGTACTTC.

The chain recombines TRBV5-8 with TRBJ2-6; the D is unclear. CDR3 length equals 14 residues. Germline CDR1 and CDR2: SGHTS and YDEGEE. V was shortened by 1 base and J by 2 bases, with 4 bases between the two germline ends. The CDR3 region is CASSLRPGANVLTF. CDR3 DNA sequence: TGTGCCAGCAGCTTGCGGCCTGGGGCCAACGTCCTGACTTTC.

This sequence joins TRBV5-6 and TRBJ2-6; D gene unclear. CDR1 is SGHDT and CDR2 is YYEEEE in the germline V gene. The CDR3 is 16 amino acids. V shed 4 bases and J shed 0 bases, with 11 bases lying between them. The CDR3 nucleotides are TGTGCCAGCAGCCACCCTCGACCCTCTGGGGCCAACGTCCTGACTTTC. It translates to CASSHPRPSGANVLTF.

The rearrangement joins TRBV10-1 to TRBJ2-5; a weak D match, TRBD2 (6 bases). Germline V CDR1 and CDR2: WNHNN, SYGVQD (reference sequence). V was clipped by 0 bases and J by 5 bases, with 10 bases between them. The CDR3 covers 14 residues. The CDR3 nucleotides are TGCGCCAGCAGTGAGTCAGGGCTAGCGGAGACCCAGTACTTC. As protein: CASSESGLAETQYF.

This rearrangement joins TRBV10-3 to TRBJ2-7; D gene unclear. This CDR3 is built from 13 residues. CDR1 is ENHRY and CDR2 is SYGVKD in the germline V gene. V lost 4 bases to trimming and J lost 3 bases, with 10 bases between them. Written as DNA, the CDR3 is TGTGCCATCAGTGGCGGTATCAACTACGAGCAGTACTTC. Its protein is CAISGGINYEQYF.

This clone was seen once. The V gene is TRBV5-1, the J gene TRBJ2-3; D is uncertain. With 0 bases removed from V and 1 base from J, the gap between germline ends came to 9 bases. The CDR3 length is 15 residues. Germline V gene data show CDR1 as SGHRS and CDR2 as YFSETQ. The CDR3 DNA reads TGCGCCAGCAGCTTGGACGGTGGGGGCACAGATACGCAGTATTTT. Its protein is CASSLDGGGTDTQYF.

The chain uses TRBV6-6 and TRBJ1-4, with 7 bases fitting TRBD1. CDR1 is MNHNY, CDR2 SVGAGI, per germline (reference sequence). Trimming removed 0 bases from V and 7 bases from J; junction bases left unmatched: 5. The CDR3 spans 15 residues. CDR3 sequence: CASSYSYRDSEKLFF. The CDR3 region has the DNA TGTGCCAGCAGTTACTCATACCGGGACAGTGAAAAACTGTTTTTT.

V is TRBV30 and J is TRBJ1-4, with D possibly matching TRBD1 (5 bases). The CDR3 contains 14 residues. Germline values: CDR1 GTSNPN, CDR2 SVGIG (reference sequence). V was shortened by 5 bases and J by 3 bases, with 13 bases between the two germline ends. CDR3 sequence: CAWDPGRSNEKLFF. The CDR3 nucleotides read TGTGCCTGGGACCCGGGACGGTCTAATGAAAAACTGTTTTTT.

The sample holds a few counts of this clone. The DNA of the CDR3 is TGTGCCAGCTCACCATTACAGGGAAACATGAACACTGAAGCTTTCTTT. Protein: CASSPLQGNMNTEAFF. This rearrangement joins TRBV18 to TRBJ1-1, with a tentative D call TRBD1 (6 bases). V was clipped by 2 bases and J by 0 bases, with 13 bases between them. The CDR3 consists of 16 residues. Per germline, CDR1 KGHSH and CDR2 LQKENI.